This T cell receptor (beta chain) is from a study of T cell responses to AZD1222 COVID-19 vaccine. Study-wide points: Most donors were white British and more were female, and clonal diversity was possibly underestimated. Increases in Spike-specific TCR breadth and depth were seen after two AZD1222 doses. None of the repertoires were sampled until the peak T cell response had passed.

Analyses pooled second doses at about 4 or about 12 weeks. CDR1 is SGHKS, CDR2 YYEKEE, per germline (reference sequence). The V end was cut by 4 bases, the J end by 5 bases, with 19 bases between. This CDR3 contains 15 residues. Assay used: immunoSEQ multiplex PCR; TCRdb lists only in-frame clones, some missing. The sample lists some 96,000 clones, roughly 80% seen once, with approximately 15% in the top ten. Worth noting for this clone: Its specificity is not known.

Sequencing used peripheral blood, obtained 28 days after the second AZD1222 dose. This receptor was identified in an adult who received the AZD1222 COVID-19 vaccine. The chain employs TRBV5-5 and TRBJ2-7; D uncertain. The CDR3 bases are TGTGCCAGCAGCCCCTACGCTAGGATTCGGAACGAGCAGTACTTC. It yields the protein CASSPYARIRNEQYF. The complete variable domain, with remaining parts taken from reference TRBV5-5 and TRBJ2-7, reads DAGVTQSPTHLIKTRGQQVTLRCSPISGHKSVSWYQQVLGQGPQFIFQYYEKEERGRGNFPDRFSARQFPNYSSELNVNALLLGDSALYLCASSPYARIRNEQYFGPGTRLTVT.